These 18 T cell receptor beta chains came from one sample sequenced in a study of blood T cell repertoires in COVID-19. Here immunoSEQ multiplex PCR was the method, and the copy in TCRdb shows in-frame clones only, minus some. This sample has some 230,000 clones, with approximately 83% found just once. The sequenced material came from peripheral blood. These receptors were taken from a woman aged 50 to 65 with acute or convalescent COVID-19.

CDR3 amino acids: CASRPRGDSGNTIYF. DNA of the CDR3: TGTGCCAGCAGGCCCCGGGGGGACTCGGGAAACACCATATATTTT. The chain is built from TRBV6-5 and TRBJ1-3; TRBD1 might be the D (5 bases). Trimming removed 6 bases at V and 4 bases at J, with 16 bases between. Germline V gene lookup returns CDR1 MNHEY and CDR2 SVGAGI. The CDR3 is 15 amino acids.

The CDR3 bases are TGTGCCACCAGTGATTTGGGTCCCCAGCGGTCACCCCTCCACTTT. Amino acid sequence: CATSDLGPQRSPLHF. V is TRBV24-1 and J is TRBJ1-6; no reliable D call. Germline V gene data show CDR1 as KGHDR and CDR2 as SFDVKD. The CDR3 runs to 15 residues. Trimming shortened V by 0 bases and J by 10 bases, and 12 bases separated the two germline ends.

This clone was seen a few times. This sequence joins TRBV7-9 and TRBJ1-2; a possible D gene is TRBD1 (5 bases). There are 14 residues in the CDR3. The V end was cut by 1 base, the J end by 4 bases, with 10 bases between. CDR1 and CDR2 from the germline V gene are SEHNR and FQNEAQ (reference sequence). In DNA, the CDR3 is TGTGCCAGCAGCTTAGAAACGGGGGGCTATGGCTACACCTTC. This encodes CASSLETGGYGYTF.

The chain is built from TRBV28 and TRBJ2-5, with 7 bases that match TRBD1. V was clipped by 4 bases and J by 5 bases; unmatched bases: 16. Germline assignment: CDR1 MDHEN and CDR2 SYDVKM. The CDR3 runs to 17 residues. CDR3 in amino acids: CASSSPGKTGDRETQYF. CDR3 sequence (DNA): TGTGCCAGCAGTTCGCCGGGTAAAACAGGGGATCGGGAGACCCAGTACTTC. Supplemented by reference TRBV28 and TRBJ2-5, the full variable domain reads DVKVTQSSRYLVKRTGEKVFLECVQDMDHENMFWYRQDPGLGLRLIYFSYDVKMKEKGDIPEGYSVSREKKERFSLILESASTNQTSMYLCASSSPGKTGDRETQYFGPGTRLLVL.

The CDR3 loop is CASRGQVDGYTF. The CDR3 DNA sequence: TGTGCCAGCAGGGGACAGGTAGATGGCTACACCTTC. V usage is TRBV2 and J usage is TRBJ1-2, with 8 bases aligning to TRBD1. CDR1 is SNHLY and CDR2 is FYNNEI in the germline V gene. CDR3 length equals 12 residues. V trimming: 6 bases; J trimming: 6 bases; junction bases outside the gene matches: 3.

CDR3 coding DNA: TGCGCCAGCGCCGGGGAATCCTCCTACGAGCAGTACTTC. Translating it yields CASAGESSYEQYF. The chain couples TRBV5-1 to TRBJ2-7, with D possibly matching TRBD2 (5 bases). The CDR3 covers 13 residues. Deletions cut 7 bases from V and 0 bases from J, with 11 bases between. The germline V gene encodes CDR1 SGHRS and CDR2 YFSETQ. Full variable domain (missing parts from reference TRBV5-1 and TRBJ2-7): KAGVTQTPRYLIKTRGQQVTLSCSPISGHRSVSWYQQTPGQGLQFLFEYFSETQRNKGNFPGRFSGRQFSNSRSEMNVSTLELGDSALYLCASAGESSYEQYFGPGTRLTVT.

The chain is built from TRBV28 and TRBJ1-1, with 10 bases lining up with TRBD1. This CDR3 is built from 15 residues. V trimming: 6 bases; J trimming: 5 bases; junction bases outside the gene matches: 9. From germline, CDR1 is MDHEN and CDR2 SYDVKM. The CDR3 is CASRQGDRGRTEAFF. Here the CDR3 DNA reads TGTGCCAGCAGACAAGGGGACAGGGGAAGGACTGAAGCTTTCTTT.

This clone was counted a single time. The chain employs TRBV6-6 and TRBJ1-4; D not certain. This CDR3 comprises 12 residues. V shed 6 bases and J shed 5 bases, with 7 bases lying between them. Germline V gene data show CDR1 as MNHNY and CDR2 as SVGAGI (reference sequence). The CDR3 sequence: CASRRPNEKLFF. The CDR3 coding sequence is TGTGCCAGCAGGCGACCGAATGAAAAACTGTTTTTT.

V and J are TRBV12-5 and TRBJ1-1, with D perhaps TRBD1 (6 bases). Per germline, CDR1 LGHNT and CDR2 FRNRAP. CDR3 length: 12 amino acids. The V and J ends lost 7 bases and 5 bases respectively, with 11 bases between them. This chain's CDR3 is CASALTGTEAFF. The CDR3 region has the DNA TGTGCTAGTGCCCTAACAGGGACTGAAGCTTTCTTT.

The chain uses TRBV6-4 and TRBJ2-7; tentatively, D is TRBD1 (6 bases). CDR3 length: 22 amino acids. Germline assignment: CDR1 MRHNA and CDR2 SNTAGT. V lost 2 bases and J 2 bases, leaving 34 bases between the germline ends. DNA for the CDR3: TGTGCCAGCAGTGACCCGGTATTTTTTCGTGACAGGATCCTCCAGACTACCTACGAGCAGTACTTC. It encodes CASSDPVFFRDRILQTTYEQYF.

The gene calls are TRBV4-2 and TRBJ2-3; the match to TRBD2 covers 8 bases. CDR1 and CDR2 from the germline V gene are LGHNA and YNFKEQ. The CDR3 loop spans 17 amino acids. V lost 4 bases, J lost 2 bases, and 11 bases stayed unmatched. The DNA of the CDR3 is TGTGCCAGCAGCCCACACCCGGCGGGGGGCTTCACAGATACGCAGTATTTT. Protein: CASSPHPAGGFTDTQYF.

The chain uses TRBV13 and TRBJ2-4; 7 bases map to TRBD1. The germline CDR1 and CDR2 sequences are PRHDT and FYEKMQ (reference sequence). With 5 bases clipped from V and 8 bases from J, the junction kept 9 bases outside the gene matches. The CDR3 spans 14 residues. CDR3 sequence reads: CASSPKGQTDIQYF. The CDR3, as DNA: TGTGCCAGCAGCCCCAAGGGACAGACGGACATTCAGTACTTC.

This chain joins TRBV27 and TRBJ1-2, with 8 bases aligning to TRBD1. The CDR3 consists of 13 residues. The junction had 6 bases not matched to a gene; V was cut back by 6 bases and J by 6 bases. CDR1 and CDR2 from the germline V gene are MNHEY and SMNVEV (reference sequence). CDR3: CASRVQGADGYTF. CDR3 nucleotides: TGTGCCAGCAGAGTCCAGGGGGCGGATGGCTACACCTTC.

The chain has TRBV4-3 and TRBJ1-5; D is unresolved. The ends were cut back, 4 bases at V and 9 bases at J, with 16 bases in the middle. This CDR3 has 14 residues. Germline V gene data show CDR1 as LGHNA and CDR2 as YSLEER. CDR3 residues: CASSRFLEGSPQHF. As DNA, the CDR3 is TGCGCCAGCAGCCGATTTTTGGAGGGTTCGCCCCAGCATTTT.

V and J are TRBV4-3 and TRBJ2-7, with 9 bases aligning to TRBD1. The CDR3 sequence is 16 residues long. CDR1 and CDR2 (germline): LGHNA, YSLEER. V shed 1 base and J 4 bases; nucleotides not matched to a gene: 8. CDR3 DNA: TGCGCCAGCAGCCAAGGAGACGACAGGGGGAATTACGAGCAGTACTTC. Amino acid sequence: CASSQGDDRGNYEQYF.

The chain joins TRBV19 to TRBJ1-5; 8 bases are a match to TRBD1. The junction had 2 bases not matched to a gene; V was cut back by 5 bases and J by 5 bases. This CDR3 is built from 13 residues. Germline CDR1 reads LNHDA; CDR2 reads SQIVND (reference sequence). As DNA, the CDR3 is TGTGCCAGTAGTCAGGGGGCATATCAGCCCCAGCATTTT. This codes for CASSQGAYQPQHF.

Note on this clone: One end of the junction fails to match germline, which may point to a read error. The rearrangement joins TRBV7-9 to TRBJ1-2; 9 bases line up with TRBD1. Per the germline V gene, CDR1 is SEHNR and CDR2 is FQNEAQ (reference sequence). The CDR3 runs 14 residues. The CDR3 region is CASREQGAKYGYTF. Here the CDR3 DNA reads TGTGCCAGCAGGGAACAGGGGGCTAAGTATGGCTACACCTTC.

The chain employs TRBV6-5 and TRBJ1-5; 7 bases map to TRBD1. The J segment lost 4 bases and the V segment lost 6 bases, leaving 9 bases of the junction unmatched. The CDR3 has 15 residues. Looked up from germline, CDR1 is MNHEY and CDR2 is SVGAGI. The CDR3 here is CASRPATGPNQPQHF. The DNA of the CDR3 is TGTGCCAGCAGACCCGCGACAGGGCCAAATCAGCCCCAGCATTTT.